This is a list of T cell receptor beta chains from one sample in a study of T cell responses to AZD1222 COVID-19 vaccine. The data were produced by immunoSEQ multiplex PCR, yet TCRdb's version contains in-frame clones alone and is incomplete. Of 120,000 to 150,000 clones listed, around 93% were seen once; the top ten hold approximately 2.6%. The source material was peripheral blood, sampled on day 0 of AZD1222 vaccination. Receptor source: an adult in good health. Both conserved end residues are part of each CDR3. The D gene is left open where the match is weak. A clone size is listed for some rows: how often the clone was seen (once, few, many), or a class if it is expanded.

J: TRBJ1-2; size: .; V: TRBV6-5; D: TRBD1; DNA: TGTGCCAGCAGTTACAAGAGGACAGGGGGAGGCTATGGCTACACCTTC; CDR3: CASSYKRTGGGYGYTF
J: TRBJ1-6; size: .; V: TRBV6-5; D: TRBD1; DNA: TGTGCCAACACTCTGACAGGGGGCAGTTCACCCCTCCACTTT; CDR3: CANTLTGGSSPLHF
J: TRBJ1-4; size: .; V: TRBV11-3; D: TRBD1; DNA: TGTGCCAGCAGCCGCTCCGGACCGGGACAGAATGAAAAACTGTTTTTT; CDR3: CASSRSGPGQNEKLFF
J: TRBJ1-6; size: .; V: TRBV5-1; D: .; DNA: TGCGCCAGCAGCTTCCGGCCAGGGGTGAATTCACCCCTCCACTTT; CDR3: CASSFRPGVNSPLHF
J: TRBJ2-3; size: .; V: TRBV5-1; D: .; DNA: TGCGCCAGCAGCTTAAACCAGGGGAATCCCCGCACAGATACGCAGTATTTT; CDR3: CASSLNQGNPRTDTQYF
J: TRBJ2-1; size: once; V: TRBV28; D: .; DNA: TGTGCCAGCAGTCGGACGTCCTGGAGCTCCTACAATGAGCAGTTCTTC; CDR3: CASSRTSWSSYNEQFF
J: TRBJ2-3; size: .; V: TRBV27; D: .; DNA: TGTGCCAGCAGACGACTCGACAGGAGCACAGATACGCAGTATTTT; CDR3: CASRRLDRSTDTQYF
J: TRBJ1-2; size: few; V: TRBV11-3; D: .; DNA: TGTGCCAGCAGCTTACGTGGGGGCGGCCATGGCTACACCTTC; CDR3: CASSLRGGGHGYTF
J: TRBJ2-7; size: .; V: TRBV27; D: .; DNA: TGTGCCAGCAAAGTTGAAAGGAGCTCCTACGAGCAGTACTTC; CDR3: CASKVERSSYEQYF
J: TRBJ1-6; size: .; V: TRBV6-5; D: .; DNA: TGTGCCAGCAGCGCGAACGGGGACCAAAATTCACCCCTCCACTTT; CDR3: CASSANGDQNSPLHF
J: TRBJ2-1; size: .; V: TRBV6-2/TRBV6-3; D: TRBD2; DNA: TGTGCCAGCAGTTATGGCGGGGGGGCGTACAATGAGCAGTTCTTC; CDR3: CASSYGGGAYNEQFF
J: TRBJ2-6; size: once; V: TRBV7-2; D: TRBD2; DNA: TGTGCCAGCAGCCGCGGGGGGGTGGCCAACGTCCTGACTTTC; CDR3: CASSRGGVANVLTF
J: TRBJ2-7; size: .; V: TRBV11-2; D: TRBD1; DNA: TGTGCCAGCAGCTGGGGACAGGGCTCCTACGAGCAGTACTTC; CDR3: CASSWGQGSYEQYF
J: TRBJ2-7; size: .; V: TRBV5-1; D: TRBD2; DNA: TGCGCCAGCAGCGCCCGACTAGCGGGGGGAACTGGGCAGTACTTC; CDR3: CASSARLAGGTGQYF
J: TRBJ2-1; size: .; V: TRBV11-2; D: TRBD2; DNA: TGTGCCAGCAGCCCGATAGGGGAGCGGGGGCCCTACAATGAGCAGTTCTTC; CDR3: CASSPIGERGPYNEQFF
J: TRBJ1-5; size: .; V: TRBV3-1/TRBV3-2; D: .; DNA: TGTGCCAGCAGCCCGCGGACTCAAGGGCCCGGTCAGCCCCAGCATTTT; CDR3: CASSPRTQGPGQPQHF
J: TRBJ2-3; size: .; V: TRBV5-6; D: .; DNA: TGTGCCAGCAGCTCGCAACTAGCAGATACGCAGTATTTT; CDR3: CASSSQLADTQYF
J: TRBJ1-5; size: .; V: TRBV12-3/TRBV12-4; D: .; DNA: TGTGCCAGCAGTTTGCGGCGCTATCAGCCCCAGCATTTT; CDR3: CASSLRRYQPQHF